Listed below are T cell receptor beta chains from one sample, sequenced in a study of graft-versus-host responses after intestinal transplantation. Sequencing used immunoSEQ multiplex PCR; TCRdb keeps in-frame clones, though not all of them. The table shows 130,000 to 150,000 clones, with 80% to 95% occurring only once. Antigens for these TCRs are unknown. The sequencing here drew on unstimulated CD4+ T cells sorted from spleen or lymph node cells, taken before intestinal transplant. These receptors were collected from a human donor who received an intestinal transplant. The CDR3 runs from the conserved cysteine through the conserved F or W. The D gene is left open where the match is weak. Clone size, where shown, is once, few, many, or a class for clones that have expanded.

size: NA; D: TRBD1; V: TRBV7-8; J: TRBJ2-7; CDR3: CASSLPPGQSAYEQYF; DNA: TGTGCCAGCAGCTTACCCCCGGGACAGAGCGCCTACGAGCAGTACTTC
size: NA; D: NA; V: TRBV2; J: TRBJ2-7; CDR3: CASNETSFFYEQYF; DNA: TGTGCCAGCAATGAAACAAGCTTTTTCTACGAGCAGTACTTC
size: NA; D: NA; V: TRBV28; J: TRBJ1-2; CDR3: CASGGGYGYTF; DNA: TGTGCGTCGGGGGGGGGCTATGGCTACACCTTC
size: once; D: NA; V: TRBV14; J: TRBJ2-6; CDR3: CASRDSGANVLTF; DNA: TGTGCCAGCCGAGACTCTGGGGCCAACGTCCTGACTTTC
size: NA; D: NA; V: TRBV6-6; J: TRBJ2-7; CDR3: CASSYLRASTYEQYF; DNA: TGTGCCAGCAGTTACCTACGGGCCAGCACCTACGAGCAGTACTTC
size: NA; D: TRBD1; V: TRBV5-1; J: TRBJ2-7; CDR3: CASSIRDSYEQYF; DNA: TGCGCCAGCAGCATCCGGGACAGTTACGAGCAGTACTTC
size: NA; D: TRBD1; V: TRBV28; J: TRBJ1-5; CDR3: CASSETGTPNQPQHF; DNA: TGTGCCAGCAGTGAGACAGGGACGCCGAATCAGCCCCAGCATTTT
size: NA; D: NA; V: TRBV20-1; J: TRBJ2-5; CDR3: CSASPLETQYF; DNA: TGCAGTGCCTCACCTCTGGAGACCCAGTACTTC
size: NA; D: NA; V: TRBV10-1; J: TRBJ2-5; CDR3: CASSGGTASQETQYF; DNA: TGCGCCAGCAGTGGGGGGACTGCTTCCCAAGAGACCCAGTACTTC
size: NA; D: TRBD2; V: TRBV30; J: TRBJ2-7; CDR3: CAWSATLPGGSYEQYF; DNA: TGTGCCTGGAGTGCCACTCTTCCGGGGGGCTCCTACGAGCAGTACTTC
size: NA; D: NA; V: TRBV9; J: TRBJ1-1; CDR3: CASSVRLNTEAFF; DNA: TGTGCCAGCAGCGTAAGATTGAACACTGAAGCTTTCTTT
size: NA; D: TRBD2; V: TRBV5-6; J: TRBJ2-5; CDR3: CASSFRLAGDLETQYF; DNA: TGTGCCAGCAGTTTCAGACTAGCGGGAGATTTGGAGACCCAGTACTTC
size: NA; D: TRBD2; V: TRBV7-2; J: TRBJ2-1; CDR3: CASSHGLGSNEQFF; DNA: TGTGCCAGCAGCCACGGACTAGGGAGCAATGAGCAGTTCTTC
size: NA; D: NA; V: TRBV19; J: TRBJ2-2; CDR3: CASRRTNTGELFF; DNA: TGTGCCAGTAGGCGGACAAACACCGGGGAGCTGTTTTTT
size: NA; D: NA; V: TRBV28; J: TRBJ2-4; CDR3: CASRVAKNIQYF; DNA: TGTGCCAGCAGGGTAGCCAAAAACATTCAGTACTTC
size: NA; D: NA; V: TRBV13; J: TRBJ2-2; CDR3: CASSLTDTGELFF; DNA: TGTGCCAGCAGCTTAACCGACACCGGGGAGCTGTTTTTT
size: NA; D: NA; V: TRBV6-5; J: TRBJ1-4; CDR3: CASSPSRPTRSKLFF; DNA: TGTGCCAGCAGTCCCTCGCGACCCACGAGATCAAAACTGTTTTTT
size: NA; D: TRBD2; V: TRBV7-6; J: TRBJ2-3; CDR3: CASSLMGLAALTDTQYF; DNA: TGTGCCAGCAGCTTGATGGGACTAGCGGCTCTCACAGATACGCAGTATTTT
size: NA; D: TRBD2; V: TRBV5-1; J: TRBJ2-2; CDR3: CASSFLLAGVPNTGELFF; DNA: TGCGCCAGCAGCTTTCTCCTAGCGGGAGTTCCGAACACCGGGGAGCTGTTTTTT
size: NA; D: NA; V: TRBV27; J: TRBJ2-5; CDR3: CASSLRYRETQYF; DNA: TGTGCCAGCAGTTTACGGTATAGGGAGACCCAGTACTTC
size: NA; D: TRBD2; V: TRBV10-2; J: TRBJ2-7; CDR3: CASSKTSGSSYEQYF; DNA: TGCGCCAGCAGTAAGACTAGCGGGAGCTCCTACGAGCAGTACTTC
size: NA; D: TRBD1; V: TRBV5-1; J: TRBJ1-4; CDR3: CASSYGTGSGTNEKLFF; DNA: TGCGCCAGCAGCTACGGGACAGGGAGCGGAACTAATGAAAAACTGTTTTTT
size: NA; D: NA; V: TRBV7-9; J: TRBJ1-2; CDR3: CACHRGADGYTF; DNA: TGTGCCTGCCATCGGGGGGCTGACGGCTACACCTTC
size: once; D: TRBD2; V: TRBV2; J: TRBJ2-3; CDR3: CASSISGGGTDTQYF; DNA: TGTGCCAGCAGCATTAGCGGGGGGGGCACAGATACGCAGTATTTT
size: NA; D: NA; V: TRBV9; J: TRBJ2-2; CDR3: CASSVVQGNTGELFF; DNA: TGTGCCAGCAGCGTAGTTCAGGGAAACACCGGGGAGCTGTTTTTT
size: NA; D: NA; V: TRBV6-5; J: TRBJ2-7; CDR3: CASTPDPRGREQYF; DNA: TGTGCCAGCACCCCTGACCCCCGCGGTCGCGAGCAGTACTTC
size: NA; D: NA; V: TRBV5-1; J: TRBJ2-1; CDR3: CASSLGGEDNEQFF; DNA: TGCGCCAGCAGCTTGGGTGGGGAAGACAATGAGCAGTTCTTC
size: NA; D: NA; V: TRBV28; J: TRBJ2-3; CDR3: CASSPSRSTDTQYF; DNA: TGTGCCAGCAGCCCCTCCCGGAGCACAGATACGCAGTATTTT
size: NA; D: TRBD1; V: TRBV7-8; J: TRBJ1-1; CDR3: CASSNGQGGTEAFF; DNA: TGTGCCAGCAGCAATGGACAGGGTGGAACTGAAGCTTTCTTT
size: NA; D: TRBD1; V: TRBV6-1; J: TRBJ1-2; CDR3: CASSPRDRNNYGYTF; DNA: TGTGCCAGCAGTCCCCGGGACAGAAATAACTATGGCTACACCTTC
size: once; D: NA; V: TRBV4-2; J: TRBJ2-7; CDR3: CASSQGNGKQYF; DNA: TGTGCCAGCAGCCAAGGGAACGGGAAACAGTACTTC
size: NA; D: NA; V: TRBV5-6; J: TRBJ1-2; CDR3: CASSPRLRGKSGYTF; DNA: TGTGCCAGCAGCCCGAGGTTGCGGGGAAAAAGTGGCTACACCTTC
size: once; D: NA; V: TRBV4-3; J: TRBJ1-2; CDR3: CASSQGGSGYTF; DNA: TGCGCCAGCAGCCAAGGGGGGAGTGGCTACACCTTC
size: NA; D: TRBD1; V: TRBV30; J: TRBJ2-3; CDR3: CAWSPGQRPDTQYF; DNA: TGTGCCTGGAGCCCGGGACAGCGACCAGATACGCAGTATTTT
size: NA; D: NA; V: TRBV6-5; J: TRBJ2-7; CDR3: CASTNTGRTYEQYF; DNA: TGTGCCAGCACCAACACCGGACGGACCTACGAGCAGTACTTC
size: once; D: NA; V: TRBV27; J: TRBJ1-2; CDR3: CASSRTGTPYYGYTF; DNA: TGTGCCAGCAGTCGCACAGGGACGCCATACTATGGCTACACCTTC
size: NA; D: NA; V: TRBV28; J: TRBJ2-1; CDR3: CASSFYARDISNEQFF; DNA: TGTGCCAGCAGTTTCTATGCCAGGGATATTTCGAATGAGCAGTTCTTC
size: once; D: NA; V: TRBV19; J: TRBJ1-1; CDR3: CASSIPDTVEAFF; DNA: TGTGCCAGTAGTATCCCCGACACGGTAGAAGCTTTCTTT
size: NA; D: NA; V: TRBV7-3; J: TRBJ2-7; CDR3: CASSLGHPWDEQYF; DNA: TGTGCCAGCAGCTTAGGACACCCTTGGGACGAGCAGTACTTC
size: NA; D: TRBD1; V: TRBV5-1; J: TRBJ1-4; CDR3: CASSLEGEQGNEKLFF; DNA: TGCGCCAGCAGCTTGGAGGGCGAACAGGGGAACGAAAAACTGTTTTTT
size: NA; D: TRBD2; V: TRBV5-1; J: TRBJ2-2; CDR3: CASSLGLAAGELFF; DNA: TGCGCCAGCAGCTTGGGACTAGCTGCCGGGGAGCTGTTTTTT